These 9 T cell receptor beta chains originate from one sample sequenced in a study of blood T cell repertoires in COVID-19 (dated by TCRdb to the early 2020s). The protocol used for the library was the immunoSEQ multiplex PCR assay. TCRdb's version of the immuneACCESS table is confined to in-frame rearrangements and falls short of the full clone set. An unresolved V gene accounts for under half of the shortfall where checked; the remainder is of unknown origin. The sample table holds roughly 260,000 clones, of which approximately 86% were seen once. 4.5% to 6% of the sample is held by the ten biggest clonotypes. The source material was peripheral blood. The receptors derive from a woman over 75 with active or convalescent COVID-19.

The chain carries TRBV5-5 and TRBJ2-5, with D possibly being TRBD1 (5 bases). Germline loops: CDR1 SGHKS, CDR2 YYEKEE (reference sequence). This CDR3 is 13 amino acids long. The germline V and J ends were trimmed by 0 bases and 5 bases, with 8 bases remaining between them. CDR3 protein: CASSLEGAETQYF. CDR3 DNA sequence: TGTGCCAGCAGCTTGGAAGGGGCCGAGACCCAGTACTTC.

CDR3 bases: TGCGCCAGCAGCTTGTCCGGGGGAGCCTACGAGCAGTACTTC. Its protein is CASSLSGGAYEQYF. V and J are TRBV5-1 and TRBJ2-7, with D perhaps TRBD2 (6 bases). The V and J ends lost 1 base and 2 bases respectively, with 10 bases between them. There are 14 residues in the CDR3. From germline, CDR1 is SGHRS and CDR2 YFSETQ.

The chain combines TRBV18 with TRBJ2-1; 12 bases are a match to TRBD1. This CDR3 region has 17 residues. From germline, CDR1 is KGHSH and CDR2 LQKENI. Trimming at V came to 2 bases and at J to 7 bases, leaving 9 bases not matched to a gene. The CDR3 loop reads CASSPRVPGQGANEQFF. For the CDR3, the DNA is TGTGCCAGCTCACCAAGAGTGCCGGGACAGGGGGCTAATGAGCAGTTCTTC.

The chain has TRBV4-1 and TRBJ2-5; 11 bases line up with TRBD2. V shed 0 bases and J 4 bases; nucleotides not matched to a gene: 1. Germline-derived CDR1 and CDR2 are MGHRA and YSYEKL. The CDR3 is made up of 15 amino acids. Here the CDR3 reads CASSQEGLAAETQYF. CDR3 bases: TGCGCCAGCAGCCAAGAGGGACTAGCGGCAGAGACCCAGTACTTC.

V gene TRBV28 combines with J gene TRBJ1-2; unclear D gene. In germline, CDR1 is MDHEN, CDR2 SYDVKM. Trimming pared 5 bases from V and 8 bases from J, leaving 18 bases between. The CDR3 extends over 14 amino acids. CDR3 region: CASSQDINSLGYTF. Here the CDR3 DNA reads TGTGCCAGCAGTCAAGACATTAACTCACTGGGCTACACCTTC.

The rearrangement joins TRBV28 to TRBJ2-7; 8 positions match TRBD1. The germline V gene encodes CDR1 MDHEN and CDR2 SYDVKM. CDR3 length equals 14 residues. Losses at the gene ends were 4 bases for V and 3 bases for J; bases not matched to a gene: 5. In DNA form, the CDR3 reads TGTGCCAGCAGTTCGACAGGGGTGGACTACGAGCAGTACTTC. Amino acid sequence: CASSSTGVDYEQYF. Full variable domain (remainder filled in from reference TRBV28 and TRBJ2-7): DVKVTQSSRYLVKRTGEKVFLECVQDMDHENMFWYRQDPGLGLRLIYFSYDVKMKEKGDIPEGYSVSREKKERFSLILESASTNQTSMYLCASSSTGVDYEQYFGPGTRLTVT.

The CDR3 DNA is TGTGCCAGTAGCCCAGCCTCTAGCGGGAGGGAGCAGTTCTTC. It yields the protein CASSPASSGREQFF. This chain uses TRBV19 with TRBJ2-1, with 11 nucleotides matching TRBD2. Germline V gives CDR1 LNHDA, CDR2 SQIVND (reference sequence). This CDR3 has 14 residues. The V segment lost 6 bases and the J segment 10 bases; nucleotides outside the gene matches: 8.

The rearrangement joins TRBV24-1 to TRBJ1-1; possibly TRBD1 for D (6 bases). This CDR3 is built from 13 residues. Trimming removed 5 bases at V and 4 bases at J, with 10 bases between. The germline V gene has CDR1 KGHDR and CDR2 SFDVKD. The DNA of the CDR3 is TGTGCCACCAGTGGTGGGACAAGCACTGAAGCTTTCTTT. The encoded protein is CATSGGTSTEAFF.

The chain uses TRBV6-1 and TRBJ1-2, with a weak D call TRBD1 (6 bases). This CDR3 is built from 16 residues. Germline CDR1 MNHNS, CDR2 SASEGT. The ends were cut back, 0 bases at V and 4 bases at J, with 15 bases in the middle. The CDR3 protein is CASSEALQGLRYGYTF. In nucleotides, the CDR3 is TGTGCCAGCAGTGAAGCGCTTCAGGGGTTGCGCTATGGCTACACCTTC.